One and the same sample provided the 16 T cell receptor beta chains below, sequenced in a study of cytomegalovirus exposure and HLA in healthy donors. A multiplex PCR was run with 60 Vbeta primers and 13 Jbeta primers. The repertoire was sequenced with immunoSEQ multiplex PCR; TCRdb's copy has only in-frame clones and lacks some. The sample records approximately 150,000 clones, 88% being singletons. Sequencing was performed on PBMCs. The receptors shown here come from a middle-aged woman in good health and CMV-seronegative.

This chain connects TRBV7-8 to TRBJ2-6; D remains unclear. The CDR3 is made up of 15 amino acids. The V gene's germline CDR1 is SGHVS and CDR2 FQNEAQ. V lost 1 base to trimming and J lost 2 bases, with 6 bases between them. The CDR3 region has the DNA TGTGCCAGCAGCTTAGTCCGGGCTGGGGCCAACGTCCTGACTTTC. It is translated as CASSLVRAGANVLTF.

CDR3: CASSALGAGPSYEQYF. The DNA of the CDR3 is TGTGCCAGCAGCGCACTTGGCGCGGGACCATCCTACGAGCAGTACTTC. The V call is TRBV11-2, the J call TRBJ2-7; possibly TRBD2 for D (6 bases). Germline V lookup: CDR1 SGHAT, CDR2 FQNNGV. The V end was cut by 5 bases, the J end by 1 base, with 18 bases between. The CDR3 consists of 16 residues.

The chain joins TRBV11-3 to TRBJ1-5; 7 bases are shared with TRBD1. This CDR3 is built from 14 residues. V trimming: 5 bases; J trimming: 5 bases; junction bases outside the gene matches: 6. CDR1 and CDR2 from the germline V gene are SGHNT and YENEEA. This CDR3 is CASSRRDSDQPQHF. The CDR3 DNA is TGTGCCAGCAGCCGTAGGGACAGCGATCAGCCCCAGCATTTT.

The chain employs TRBV19 and TRBJ2-2; 12 bases are a match to TRBD2. CDR1 LNHDA and CDR2 SQIVND come from the germline V gene (reference sequence). With V trimmed by 5 bases and J by 2 bases, 9 bases remained unmatched. The CDR3 runs 18 residues. This CDR3 reads CASSPHGLAGLNTGELFF. For the CDR3, the DNA is TGTGCCAGTAGTCCTCACGGACTAGCGGGGCTAAACACCGGGGAGCTGTTTTTT.

This sequence joins TRBV5-1 and TRBJ2-7; 11 bases align to TRBD1. Per germline, CDR1 SGHRS and CDR2 YFSETQ. This CDR3 is 15 amino acids long. V trimming: 4 bases; J trimming: 2 bases; junction bases outside the gene matches: 5. CDR3 protein: CASSPDRGLTYEQYF. The CDR3 DNA reads TGCGCCAGCAGCCCGGACAGGGGGCTGACCTACGAGCAGTACTTC.

In its sample, this clone was seen a few times. J is TRBJ2-1 and V is TRBV19; maybe TRBD2 (6 bases). Germline V gene sequence: CDR1 LNHDA, CDR2 SQIVND (reference sequence). V lost 5 bases to trimming and J lost 4 bases, with 18 bases between them. The CDR3 contains 16 residues. CDR3 sequence (DNA): TGTGCCAGTAGTCCTAAGGGCGGGACGGGATACAATGAGCAGTTCTTC. Its translation: CASSPKGGTGYNEQFF.

The chain carries TRBV2 and TRBJ2-5; 10 bases are shared with TRBD2. V lost 8 bases to trimming and J lost 5 bases; unmatched junction nucleotides: 5. Germline loops: CDR1 SNHLY, CDR2 FYNNEI. This CDR3 contains 13 residues. CDR3 sequence (DNA): TGTGCCAGCGAGGCTAGCGGGAGTGAGACCCAGTACTTC. This encodes CASEASGSETQYF.

The rearrangement uses TRBV7-8 and TRBJ2-6; TRBD1 matches at 7 bases. The CDR3 is made up of 19 amino acids. With V trimmed by 1 base and J by 4 bases, 13 bases remained unmatched. Germline lookup yields CDR1 SGHVS and CDR2 FQNEAQ. The CDR3 loop reads CASSLVRRQGISGANVLTF. CDR3 sequence (DNA): TGTGCCAGCAGCTTAGTAAGGAGACAGGGTATTTCAGGGGCCAACGTCCTGACTTTC.

This clone was seen a handful of times. The chain carries TRBV5-6 and TRBJ1-2, with D perhaps TRBD1 (5 bases). Per germline, CDR1 SGHDT and CDR2 YYEEEE. V lost 4 bases, J lost 8 bases, and 18 bases lay in between. The CDR3 runs to 14 residues. The CDR3 loop reads CASSRGTGPWGYTF. The CDR3 DNA follows: TGTGCCAGCAGCCGTGGTACAGGACCTTGGGGCTACACCTTC.

This clone was observed once. The chain has TRBV7-2 and TRBJ2-7; TRBD2 matches 7 bases. CDR1 and CDR2 (germline): SGHTA, FQGNSA. Trimming took 1 base from V and 4 from J; bases not matched to a gene: 10. CDR3 length equals 16 residues. CDR3 DNA: TGTGCCAGCAGCTTAGTAGAGGGAGGGCAGGGATACGAGCAGTACTTC. Its protein product is CASSLVEGGQGYEQYF.

The chain uses TRBV10-3 and TRBJ1-1, with unresolved D. Trimming cost V 7 bases and J 0 bases, with 12 bases left between them. The germline V gene has CDR1 ENHRY and CDR2 SYGVKD. The CDR3 consists of 14 residues. CDR3: CAITRDALNTEAFF. The CDR3 DNA follows: TGTGCCATCACCCGCGATGCCCTGAACACTGAAGCTTTCTTT.

V is TRBV5-1 and J is TRBJ2-7, with 10 bases aligning to TRBD2. The CDR3 extends over 15 amino acids. The J segment lost 2 bases and the V segment lost 3 bases, leaving 5 bases of the junction unmatched. Germline-derived CDR1 and CDR2 are SGHRS and YFSETQ. The DNA of the CDR3 is TGCGCCAGCAGCTGGGGGACTAGCGCAGCCTACGAGCAGTACTTC. Translating gives CASSWGTSAAYEQYF.

This chain links TRBV13 with TRBJ2-7; possibly TRBD2 for D (6 bases). The CDR3 extends over 16 amino acids. CDR1 is PRHDT and CDR2 is FYEKMQ in the germline V gene (reference sequence). Trimming removed 5 bases from V and 3 bases from J, with 20 bases in between. CDR3 protein: CASSPGPPGEFYEQYF. The CDR3, as DNA: TGTGCCAGCAGCCCTGGCCCCCCGGGAGAATTCTACGAGCAGTACTTC. Filled out from reference TRBV13 and TRBJ2-7, the complete variable domain reads AAGVIQSPRHLIKEKRETATLKCYPIPRHDTVYWYQQGPGQDPQFLISFYEKMQSDKGSIPDRFSAQQFSDYHSELNMSSLELGDSALYFCASSPGPPGEFYEQYFGPGTRLTVT.

J is TRBJ2-5 and V is TRBV2; 8 bases line up with TRBD2. Gene TRBJ2-7 matches the end of the DNA better, so the J call may be wrong. The CDR3 runs to 15 residues. Germline loops: CDR1 SNHLY, CDR2 FYNNEI. CDR3 amino acids: CASSEWREAAYEQYF. CDR3 bases: TGTGCCAGCAGTGAATGGCGGGAGGCTGCCTACGAGCAGTACTTC.

In DNA form, the CDR3 reads TGCGCCAGCAGCTTGGATGGGACAGGGGTCGGTGAGCAGTTCTTC. Amino acids: CASSLDGTGVGEQFF. The rearrangement uses TRBV5-1 and TRBJ2-1; TRBD1 agrees at 10 bases. The germline V gene encodes CDR1 SGHRS and CDR2 YFSETQ. Trimming took 0 bases from V and 9 from J; bases not matched to a gene: 6. CDR3 length equals 15 residues.

The V gene is TRBV7-2, the J gene TRBJ1-2; D perhaps matches TRBD1 (6 bases). Germline CDR1 is SGHTA and CDR2 is FQGNSA. Trimming left V 1 base short and J 3 bases short, with 12 bases between. This CDR3 spans 15 amino acids. DNA of the CDR3: TGTGCCAGCAGCTTAGGGGGACAAGGATACTATGGCTACACCTTC. Residues: CASSLGGQGYYGYTF.